This TCR beta chain was recorded in a study of T-cell reconstitution after alpha-beta-depleted transplantation in children. Study-wide points: When one year had passed after transplant, most T-cell counts and diversity came from newly produced T cells.

A library of TCRbeta sequences, prepared with unique molecular identifiers, was generated. From the PCR reads, TCRdb called clonotypes with MiXCR, one entry per CDR3 protein. This sample has around 180,000 distinct CDR3 sequences, with around 10% found just once. There are 15 residues in the CDR3. Germline V lookup: CDR1 DFQATT, CDR2 SNEGSKA (reference sequence). Trimming shortened V by 6 bases and J by 10 bases, and 24 bases separated the two germline ends. This clonotype was counted between two and nine times. What it binds is unknown. J is TRBJ1-4 and V is TRBV20-1; D uncertain. Sequencing used PBMCs, obtained before TCRalphabeta/CD19-depleted stem cell transplant. The TCR originated in a boy under 10 years old with acute myeloid leukemia, due to receive a stem cell transplant. The CDR3 coding sequence is TGCAGTGCCAGAATTCGGGGTCGTTTGGATGGAAAACTGTTTTTT. This sequence encodes CSARIRGRLDGKLFF.